The next 17 T cell receptor beta chains were all read from a single sample in a study of T cells in Graves' hyperthyroidism and ophthalmopathy. Researchers amplified the TCR beta CDR3 regions from RNA transcripts. Initially, a first-round RT-PCR of the TCR CDR3 employed the HTBI primer set. TCRdb re-analysed the multiplex PCR reads in MiXCR, keeping a single row per CDR3 protein. The sample consists of over 700,000 distinct CDR3 sequences, roughly a third of them appearing once. Sample: blood. All receptors come from a woman in her forties with Graves' hyperthyroidism.

This clonotype was detected ten times or more. The chain has TRBV7-9 and TRBJ2-5; 7 bases are shared with TRBD2. Germline loops: CDR1 SEHNR, CDR2 FQNEAQ (reference sequence). The CDR3 is made up of 13 amino acids. Trimming at V came to 5 bases and at J to 4 bases, leaving 4 bases not matched to a gene. This chain's CDR3 is CASSDGGGETQYF. CDR3 DNA: TGTGCCAGCAGCGACGGCGGGGGAGAGACCCAGTACTTC. Filled out from reference TRBV7-9 and TRBJ2-5, the complete variable domain reads DTGVSQNPRHKITKRGQNVTFRCDPISEHNRLYWYRQTLGQGPEFLTYFQNEAQLEKSRLLSDRFSAERPKGSFSTLEIQRTEQGDSAMYLCASSDGGGETQYFGPGTRLLVL.

At least ten counts were recorded for this clonotype. The J gene is TRBJ2-5, the V gene TRBV12-3 or TRBV12-4; D might be TRBD1 (6 bases). Deletions cut 4 bases from V and 1 base from J, with 10 bases between. CDR3 length: 14 residues. CDR3 DNA sequence: TGTGCCAGCAGTTACCCGACAGGCCAAGAGACCCAGTACTTC. Translation gives CASSYPTGQETQYF.

This clonotype was seen a few times. The V and J genes are TRBV9 and TRBJ2-5, with 11 bases aligning to TRBD2. Germline V gene lookup returns CDR1 SGDLS and CDR2 YYNGEE. With 5 bases clipped from V and 0 bases from J, the junction kept 9 bases outside the gene matches. CDR3 length equals 17 residues. CDR3 nucleotide sequence: TGTGCCAGCAGTTCCGCCTCTAGCGGGGGGTACCAAGAGACCCAGTACTTC. This gives the protein CASSSASSGGYQETQYF.

This clonotype was detected only a few times. The chain couples TRBV19 to TRBJ2-2; D assignment may be TRBD1 or TRBD2 (7 bases each). Between the trimmed V and J ends, which lost 6 bases and 7 bases, there was a span of 24 bases. The CDR3 is 17 residues long. Germline V gives CDR1 LNHDA, CDR2 SQIVND (reference sequence). CDR3 protein: CASSLFRGGTDRGELFF. In nucleotides, the CDR3 is TGTGCCAGTAGCCTCTTCAGGGGGGGGACCGACCGCGGGGAGCTGTTTTTT.

The chain links TRBV6-5 to TRBJ2-2; D remains unclear. V was pared by 7 bases and J by 6 bases, with 18 bases between. Germline assignment: CDR1 MNHEY and CDR2 SVGAGI. The CDR3 runs to 15 residues. CDR3 in DNA: TGTGCCAGCATTCTACTGGGGAACCTTGCCGGGGAGCTGTTTTTT. Protein sequence: CASILLGNLAGELFF.

This clonotype was counted at least ten times. The V gene is TRBV12-3 or TRBV12-4, the J gene TRBJ1-1; D gene unclear. The CDR3 is 12 residues long. The V gene lost 7 bases and the J gene lost 2 bases, with 8 bases spanning the gap. CDR3 sequence (DNA): TGTGCCAGCATGCGCGGAAACACTGAAGCTTTCTTT. It encodes CASMRGNTEAFF.

This clonotype was observed many times. The V call is TRBV10-3, the J call TRBJ1-1; the match to TRBD1 covers 9 bases. CDR3 size: 14 residues. V trimming: 4 bases; J trimming: 4 bases; junction bases outside the gene matches: 4. Germline V lookup: CDR1 ENHRY, CDR2 SYGVKD. CDR3 nucleotides: TGTGCCATCAGTGGGGACAGGGAAACCACTGAAGCTTTCTTT. Translation: CAISGDRETTEAFF.

This clonotype occurred a few times. The chain is built from TRBV5-1 and TRBJ2-7; tentatively, D is TRBD2 (6 bases). CDR3 length: 16 amino acids. Germline loops: CDR1 SGHRS, CDR2 YFSETQ. The V end was cut by 4 bases, the J end by 4 bases, with 21 bases between. CDR3 region: CASSQDHAGLLYEQYF. Here the CDR3 DNA reads TGCGCCAGCAGCCAAGATCACGCGGGACTTCTTTACGAGCAGTACTTC.

The chain combines TRBV19 with TRBJ1-4, with a tentative D call TRBD1 (6 bases). Trimming pared 5 bases from V and 5 bases from J, leaving 21 bases between. Germline loops: CDR1 LNHDA, CDR2 SQIVND (reference sequence). The length of the CDR3 is 17 residues. CDR3 sequence reads: CASSPGTQGTKNEKLFF. CDR3 in DNA: TGTGCCAGTAGTCCCGGGACACAAGGGACGAAGAATGAAAAACTGTTTTTT.

This clonotype was counted ten times or more. The chain recombines TRBV9 with TRBJ1-6; no definite D call. V lost 3 bases to trimming and J lost 7 bases, with 11 bases between them. Germline CDR1 and CDR2: SGDLS and YYNGEE. The CDR3 runs to 14 residues. The CDR3 nucleotides are TGTGCCAGCAGCGACGGTGTCTCCAATTCACCCCTCCACTTT. It codes for CASSDGVSNSPLHF.

The chain combines TRBV7-9 with TRBJ1-4, with a possible D match to TRBD1 (6 bases). The CDR3 covers 16 residues. CDR1 and CDR2 from the germline V gene are SEHNR and FQNEAQ (reference sequence). The germline V and J ends were trimmed by 5 bases and 7 bases, with 20 bases remaining between them. The CDR3 loop reads CASSPRSQGYSEKLFF. The CDR3 coding sequence is TGTGCCAGCAGCCCAAGAAGCCAGGGGTATAGTGAAAAACTGTTTTTT. The full variable domain, its missing parts supplied by reference TRBV7-9 and TRBJ1-4, is DTGVSQNPRHKITKRGQNVTFRCDPISEHNRLYWYRQTLGQGPEFLTYFQNEAQLEKSRLLSDRFSAERPKGSFSTLEIQRTEQGDSAMYLCASSPRSQGYSEKLFFGSGTQLSVL.

As for this clonotype: A read error may be the cause here, since a much bigger clone is one base away. The chain couples TRBV7-2 to TRBJ1-2; 7 bases align to TRBD1. This CDR3 region has 13 residues. Per germline, CDR1 SGHTA and CDR2 FQGNSA. The CDR3 protein is CASSLPGGNGHTF. The CDR3 region has the DNA TGTGCCAGCAGCTTACCAGGGGGTAATGGCCACACCTTC.

This clonotype appeared a few times. This rearrangement joins TRBV27 to TRBJ1-6; D is unclear. The germline V gene has CDR1 MNHEY and CDR2 SMNVEV (reference sequence). V shed 3 bases and J shed 9 bases, with 12 bases lying between them. This CDR3 region has 14 residues. The CDR3 spells CASSFLVLGSPLHF. The CDR3 DNA sequence: TGTGCCAGCAGTTTTTTGGTTCTCGGTTCACCCCTCCACTTT.

The chain carries TRBV7-2 and TRBJ2-7, with 14 nucleotides matching TRBD2. V shed 5 bases, J shed 8 bases, and the junction held 5 bases outside the gene matches. This CDR3 is built from 14 residues. Germline V lookup: CDR1 SGHTA, CDR2 FQGNSA. The CDR3 loop reads CASSPGTSGGKQYF. The CDR3 DNA reads as TGTGCCAGCAGCCCCGGGACTAGCGGGGGTAAGCAGTACTTC.

Here the CDR3 DNA reads TGTGCTAGACCAGGGGGGGACGAGACCCAGTACTTC. It encodes CARPGGDETQYF. The chain uses TRBV10-3 and TRBJ2-5; possibly TRBD1 or TRBD2 for D (7 bases each). Looked up from germline, CDR1 is ENHRY and CDR2 is SYGVKD. The CDR3 sequence is 12 residues long.

The gene calls are TRBV29-1 and TRBJ1-2; 9 nucleotides match TRBD1. The trim removed 3 bases at V and 8 bases at J, leaving 16 bases unmatched. The CDR3 length is 16 residues. Per germline, CDR1 SQVTM and CDR2 ANQGSEA. The CDR3 is CSVDGTGQTSIGGYTF. Written as DNA, the CDR3 is TGCAGCGTTGACGGGACAGGGCAGACCTCGATTGGCGGCTACACCTTC.

The genes are TRBV25-1 and TRBJ1-1; tentative D call: TRBD1 (6 bases). The germline V gene has CDR1 MGHDK and CDR2 SYGVNS. The CDR3 spans 13 residues. CDR3 sequence reads: CAREGHPNTEAFF. CDR3 bases: TGTGCTAGGGAGGGACACCCGAACACTGAAGCTTTCTTT.